This TCR beta chain was documented in a study of blood T cell repertoires in COVID-19. The method was immunoSEQ multiplex PCR; TCRdb's version includes in-frame clones alone and lacks a portion of them. This repertoire shows about 200,000 clones, more than 75% found once; its top ten account for 8.2%. After removal of 11 bases from V and 2 bases from J, the junction contained 9 bases not matched to a gene. The CDR3 runs 15 residues. Per the germline V gene, CDR1 is MNHEY and CDR2 is SVGAGI. The source of this sequence is a woman of 80 years or more with COVID-19, enrolled during active disease. The gene calls are TRBV6-5 and TRBJ2-6; 7 bases agree with TRBD1. Sequencing was performed on peripheral blood. The CDR3 region is CAATGTLPGANVLTF. CDR3 coding DNA: TGTGCCGCGACAGGGACCCTACCTGGGGCCAACGTCCTGACTTTC.